The 9 T cell receptor beta chains in this list originate from one sample, sequenced in a study of blood T cell repertoires in COVID-19. Produced via immunoSEQ multiplex PCR; TCRdb's table is partial and in-frame only. The table has around 160,000 clones, around 87% seen once. The specimen sequenced was peripheral blood. The source is a man between 18 and 29 years old with acute or convalescent COVID-19.

The gene calls are TRBV11-2 and TRBJ2-4; 7 nucleotides match TRBD1. Unmatched junction bases numbered 3, after V lost 0 bases and J lost 4 bases. The CDR3 has 15 residues. Germline V lookup: CDR1 SGHAT, CDR2 FQNNGV. In DNA form, the CDR3 reads TGTGCCAGCAGCTTAGATGGACAGGAGAAAAACATTCAGTACTTC. This gives the protein CASSLDGQEKNIQYF.

J is TRBJ2-2 and V is TRBV20-1; 8 positions match TRBD1. The CDR3 totals 16 residues. The trim removed 3 bases at V and 1 base at J, leaving 7 bases unmatched. In germline, CDR1 is DFQATT, CDR2 SNEGSKA (reference sequence). CDR3 in DNA: TGCAGTGCTAGTATCCAGGGGGCTAGGAACACCGGGGAGCTGTTTTTT. Translation gives CSASIQGARNTGELFF.

The CDR3 coding sequence is TGTGCCAGCAGCTCTCACGACAGGGTGAACACTGAAGCTTTCTTT. Protein sequence: CASSSHDRVNTEAFF. The V call is TRBV28, the J call TRBJ1-1; TRBD1 matches 7 bases. The CDR3 totals 15 residues. The junction had 7 bases not matched to a gene; V was cut back by 6 bases and J by 0 bases. CDR1 MDHEN and CDR2 SYDVKM come from the germline V gene.

The gene calls are TRBV18 and TRBJ1-1; D is undetermined. From germline, CDR1 is KGHSH and CDR2 LQKENI. V lost 2 bases and J lost 2, with 9 bases in between. This CDR3 contains 14 residues. This CDR3 reads CASSPAAKNTEAFF. In DNA, the CDR3 is TGTGCCAGCTCACCAGCGGCAAAAAACACTGAAGCTTTCTTT.

The chain uses TRBV5-1 and TRBJ1-6, with no clear D. The CDR3 loop spans 12 amino acids. Germline V gene lookup returns CDR1 SGHRS and CDR2 YFSETQ. Trimming pared 1 base from V and 6 bases from J, leaving 2 bases between. The CDR3 sequence: CASSLLNSPLHF. DNA for the CDR3: TGCGCCAGCAGCTTGCTTAATTCACCCCTCCACTTT.

The chain is built from TRBV7-8 and TRBJ2-7; 7 bases are a match to TRBD1. The V gene end was trimmed by 5 bases and the J gene end by 5 bases; junction bases not matched to a gene: 9. This CDR3 is built from 14 residues. Germline CDR1 is SGHVS and CDR2 is FQNEAQ. The CDR3 sequence: CASSHTTGDHEQYV. In DNA, the CDR3 is TGTGCCAGCAGCCATACAACAGGGGACCACGAGCAGTACGTC.

This clone was counted only a few times. The V call is TRBV6-6, the J call TRBJ1-5; tentative D call: TRBD1 (6 bases). Per the germline V gene, CDR1 is MNHNY and CDR2 is SVGAGI (reference sequence). The CDR3 totals 13 residues. V dropped 7 bases and J dropped 10 bases, with 17 bases sitting between them. CDR3 nucleotides: TGTGCCAGCACCCCAGGGGCGATTGAACCCCAGCATTTT. Protein product: CASTPGAIEPQHF.

This clone was seen a few times. The CDR3 coding sequence is TGTGCCAGCAGCCGAGCCCACACTGAAGCTTTCTTT. Amino acids: CASSRAHTEAFF. The V call is TRBV3-1 (or the pseudogene TRBV3-2), the J call TRBJ1-1, with unresolved D. The germline CDR1 and CDR2 sequences are LGHDT and YNNKEL (reference sequence). Trimming left V 4 bases short and J 3 bases short, with 6 bases between. The CDR3 covers 12 residues.

V and J are TRBV7-9 and TRBJ1-3, with 7 bases matching TRBD1. V shed 5 bases, J shed 0 bases, and the junction held 4 bases outside the gene matches. Germline assignment: CDR1 SEHNR and CDR2 FQNEAQ (reference sequence). The CDR3 is 15 amino acids. In nucleotides, the CDR3 is TGTGCCAGCAGCCATGGACAGGTCTCTGGAAACACCATATATTTT. Translating it yields CASSHGQVSGNTIYF.